What follows describes a single T cell receptor (beta chain). The data originate from a study of blood T cell repertoires in COVID-19. Study details: Acute-phase and convalescent COVID-19 samples originated in the United States, Italy and Spain.

Repertoires were generated with immunoSEQ multiplex PCR, while TCRdb's copy carries only in-frame clones and drops some. Among roughly 130,000 clones listed, roughly 90% were seen once. V dropped 4 bases and J dropped 1 base, with 7 bases sitting between them. This CDR3 region has 13 residues. Germline CDR1 reads SGHTA; CDR2 reads FQGTGA. Sequenced input: peripheral blood. The receptor was isolated from a human donor with COVID-19, enrolled during active disease. The donor label of this sample is uncertain. The chain recombines TRBV7-3 with TRBJ1-1; D uncertain. CDR3 DNA: TGTGCCAGCAGCTCCCTGAGGAACACTGAAGCTTTCTTT. It encodes CASSSLRNTEAFF.